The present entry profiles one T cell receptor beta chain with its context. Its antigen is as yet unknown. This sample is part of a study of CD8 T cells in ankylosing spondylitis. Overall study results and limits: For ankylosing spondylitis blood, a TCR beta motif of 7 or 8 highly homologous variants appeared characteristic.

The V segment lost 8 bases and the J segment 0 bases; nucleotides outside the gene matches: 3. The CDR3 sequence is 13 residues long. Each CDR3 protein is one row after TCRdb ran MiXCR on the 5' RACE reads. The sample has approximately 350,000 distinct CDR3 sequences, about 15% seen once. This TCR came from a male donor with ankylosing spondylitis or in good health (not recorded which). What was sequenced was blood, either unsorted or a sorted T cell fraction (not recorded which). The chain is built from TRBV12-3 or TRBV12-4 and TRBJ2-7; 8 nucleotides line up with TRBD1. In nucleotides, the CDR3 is TGTGCCAGCCGGGGACAGGACTCCTACGAGCAGTACTTC. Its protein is CASRGQDSYEQYF.